This T cell receptor (beta chain) stems from a study of blood T cell repertoires in COVID-19. Turning to the study itself: Specimens from acute and convalescent COVID-19 originated in the United States, Italy and Spain.

Only in-frame clones appear in the TCRdb table, and some are missing; sequencing was by immunoSEQ multiplex PCR. The sample has 250,000 or so clones, 89% seen once. The germline CDR1 and CDR2 sequences are GTSNPN and SVGIG (reference sequence). This CDR3 spans 19 amino acids. V shed 4 bases, J shed 0 bases, and the junction held 9 bases outside the gene matches. V is TRBV30 and J is TRBJ2-6, with 13 bases matching TRBD2. The sample taken for sequencing was peripheral blood. The TCR comes from a woman between 40 and 55 years old who had recovered from COVID-19. The CDR3 is CAWNPGLAGRSSGANVLTF. The CDR3 bases are TGTGCCTGGAACCCGGGACTAGCGGGAAGGTCCTCTGGGGCCAACGTCCTGACTTTC.